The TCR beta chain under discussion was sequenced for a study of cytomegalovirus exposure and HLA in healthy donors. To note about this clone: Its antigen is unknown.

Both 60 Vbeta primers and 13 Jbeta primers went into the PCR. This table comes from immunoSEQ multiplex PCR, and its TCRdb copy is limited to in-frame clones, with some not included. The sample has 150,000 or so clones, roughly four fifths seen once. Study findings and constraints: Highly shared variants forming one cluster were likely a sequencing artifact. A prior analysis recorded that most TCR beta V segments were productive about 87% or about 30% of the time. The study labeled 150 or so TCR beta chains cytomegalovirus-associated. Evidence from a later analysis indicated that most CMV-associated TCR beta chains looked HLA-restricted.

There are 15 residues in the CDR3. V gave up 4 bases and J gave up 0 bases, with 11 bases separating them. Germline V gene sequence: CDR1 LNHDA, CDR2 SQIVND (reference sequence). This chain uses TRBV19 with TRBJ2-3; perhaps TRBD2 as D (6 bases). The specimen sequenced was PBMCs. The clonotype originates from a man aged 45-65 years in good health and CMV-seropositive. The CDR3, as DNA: TGTGCCAGTAGTAATGCGGGACTTAGCACAGATACGCAGTATTTT. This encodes CASSNAGLSTDTQYF. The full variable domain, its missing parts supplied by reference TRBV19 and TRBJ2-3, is DGGITQSPKYLFRKEGQNVTLSCEQNLNHDAMYWYRQDPGQGLRLIYYSQIVNDFQKGDIAEGYSVSREKKESFPLTVTSAQKNPTAFYLCASSNAGLSTDTQYFGPGTRLTVL.